One TCR beta chain is described in this entry. The antigen remains undetermined. The data originate from a study of T cell responses to AZD1222 COVID-19 vaccine. Overall study findings and caveats: Nearly half of unique spike-specific TCRs reportedly avoided B.1.351 and B.1.1.7 mutated regions. Vaccine-related CD4 TCRs covered spike, predominating at 160-218 and 743-854.

Using immunoSEQ multiplex PCR, the repertoire was profiled, and TCRdb retains in-frame clones only, with some absent. The sample holds 86,000 or so clones, just over 90% seen once. This CDR3 contains 15 residues. Germline V gene sequence: CDR1 MNHNS, CDR2 SASEGT. V lost 2 bases to trimming and J lost 3 bases, with 11 bases between them. V gene TRBV6-1 combines with J gene TRBJ1-5; D gene ambiguous. The sequence came from an adult in good health. Sample: peripheral blood, taken on day 0 of MenACWY control vaccination. CDR3 sequence: CASSESWLNNQPQHF. The CDR3, as DNA: TGTGCCAGCAGTGAATCCTGGCTCAACAATCAGCCCCAGCATTTT.